The 25 T cell receptor beta chains reported below all come from one sample, sequenced in a study of long-term antiretroviral therapy in people with HIV. The immunoSEQ assay was v3.0, run at survey level. Libraries were prepared by immunoSEQ multiplex PCR; TCRdb keeps only in-frame clonotypes and omits some of them. Of 25,000 to 30,000 clones in the sample, just over 90% were seen once. Sequences were derived from unsorted PBMCs, sampled 3.1 years after starting antiretroviral therapy. These TCRs come from a man between 18 and 29 years old with HIV.

The count of this clone is one. The gene calls are TRBV30 and TRBJ2-7; D possibly uses TRBD1 or TRBD2 (5 bases each). This CDR3 contains 16 residues. Trimming pared 2 bases from V and 0 bases from J, leaving 17 bases between. Per the germline V gene, CDR1 is GTSNPN and CDR2 is SVGIG (reference sequence). CDR3 bases: TGTGCCTGGAGTCACGCCGGGGCACAGAGCTCCTACGAGCAGTACTTC. It encodes CAWSHAGAQSSYEQYF.

This chain uses TRBV27 with TRBJ2-7; D is possibly TRBD2 (5 bases). There are 14 residues in the CDR3. Germline V gene sequence: CDR1 MNHEY, CDR2 SMNVEV (reference sequence). Trimming left V 5 bases short and J 0 bases short, with 11 bases between. The CDR3 is CASSRQRSSYEQYF. DNA of the CDR3: TGTGCCAGCAGTAGGCAGCGGAGCTCCTACGAGCAGTACTTC.

The chain combines TRBV6-1 with TRBJ2-3; D is undetermined. Germline V gene lookup returns CDR1 MNHNS and CDR2 SASEGT. V lost 5 bases and J 1 base, leaving 10 bases between the germline ends. The CDR3 totals 14 residues. The CDR3 protein is CASSSPLGTDTQYF. Here the CDR3 DNA reads TGTGCCAGCAGTTCTCCCCTGGGCACAGATACGCAGTATTTT.

The chain couples TRBV4-2 to TRBJ2-1; unclear D gene. Germline V gene data show CDR1 as LGHNA and CDR2 as YNFKEQ. This CDR3 has 14 amino acids. Trimming removed 6 bases from V and 2 bases from J, with 11 bases in between. CDR3 nucleotides: TGTGCCAGCAGTCACCCTGGGACCTACAATGAGCAGTTCTTC. It encodes CASSHPGTYNEQFF.

The gene calls are TRBV18 and TRBJ2-1, with TRBD2 matching over 10 bases. V shed 1 base and J 4 bases; nucleotides not matched to a gene: 7. Germline assignment: CDR1 KGHSH and CDR2 LQKENI. The CDR3 covers 17 residues. In DNA, the CDR3 is TGTGCCAGCTCACCACGGGCTAGCGGGGGTCTTTACAATGAGCAGTTCTTC. Protein: CASSPRASGGLYNEQFF.

The rearrangement uses TRBV20-1 and TRBJ2-7, with D possibly TRBD2 on 5 matching bases. The CDR3 totals 11 residues. V lost 6 bases and J 4 bases, leaving 10 bases between the germline ends. Germline CDR1 and CDR2: DFQATT and SNEGSKA (reference sequence). In DNA form, the CDR3 reads TGCAGTGCAAGCCGGGGTTACGAGCAGTACTTC. Residues: CSASRGYEQYF.

This sequence joins TRBV7-3 and TRBJ2-3; D possibly corresponds to TRBD2 (6 bases). From germline, CDR1 is SGHTA and CDR2 FQGTGA. The CDR3 is made up of 16 amino acids. Trimming took 3 bases from V and 6 from J, leaving 19 bases between them. The CDR3 bases are TGTGCCAGCAGCTTCGGGGGACCCCCCCCAGCGGATACGCAGTATTTT. Translated: CASSFGGPPPADTQYF.

This clone was detected only a few times. CDR3 residues: CASSWLGYEQYF. The CDR3 DNA sequence: TGTGCCAGCAGCTGGCTGGGCTACGAGCAGTACTTC. The chain links TRBV7-9 to TRBJ2-7; unclear D gene. Germline loops: CDR1 SEHNR, CDR2 FQNEAQ (reference sequence). V was cut by 4 bases and J by 3 bases, with 7 bases left in between. The CDR3 sequence is 12 residues long.

The chain carries TRBV29-1 and TRBJ2-7; tentative D call: TRBD2 (6 bases). CDR3 length: 13 amino acids. Germline V gene lookup returns CDR1 SQVTM and CDR2 ANQGSEA. V lost 5 bases and J 8 bases, leaving 19 bases between the germline ends. The CDR3, as DNA: TGCAGCGTTCCGGGAGCTAGCGATGTACAGCAGTACTTC. Translated, it gives CSVPGASDVQQYF.

This clone appeared a few times. The chain is built from TRBV7-3 and TRBJ2-2; D not resolved. Deletions cut 5 bases from V and 6 bases from J, with 13 bases between. The CDR3 is made up of 14 amino acids. Germline values: CDR1 SGHTA, CDR2 FQGTGA. The CDR3 region has the DNA TGTGCCAGCAGCGCCGGGCTAGGTCCCGGGGAGCTGTTTTTT. Amino acid sequence: CASSAGLGPGELFF.

V usage is TRBV7-2 and J usage is TRBJ2-3, with D perhaps TRBD2 (5 bases). V was trimmed by 1 base and J by 6 bases, leaving 8 bases between them. The CDR3 runs 13 residues. Germline values: CDR1 SGHTA, CDR2 FQGNSA. The CDR3 spells CASSLERFDTQYF. CDR3 bases: TGTGCCAGCAGCTTAGAGCGGTTTGATACGCAGTATTTT.

The V gene is TRBV7-2, the J gene TRBJ2-7, with TRBD1 matching over 7 bases. J was trimmed by 3 bases and V by 3 bases; bases with no gene match: 8. The CDR3 is made up of 15 amino acids. Germline V lookup: CDR1 SGHTA, CDR2 FQGNSA. CDR3 sequence: CASSLVRGPDYEQYF. The CDR3 DNA reads as TGTGCCAGCAGCTTGGTGAGGGGGCCCGACTACGAGCAGTACTTC. The variable domain in full, with the rest retrieved from reference TRBV7-2 and TRBJ2-7, is GAGVSQSPSNKVTEKGKDVELRCDPISGHTALYWYRQSLGQGLEFLIYFQGNSAPDKSGLPSDRFSAERTGGSVSTLTIQRTQQEDSAVYLCASSLVRGPDYEQYFGPGTRLTVT.

The chain joins TRBV29-1 to TRBJ1-1; D is unresolved. This CDR3 comprises 13 residues. Germline CDR1 is SQVTM and CDR2 is ANQGSEA. Between the trimmed V and J ends, which lost 3 bases and 1 base, there was a span of 9 bases. CDR3 loop: CSVDYSSNTEAFF. Written as DNA, the CDR3 is TGCAGCGTTGACTATTCATCGAACACTGAAGCTTTCTTT.

The DNA of the CDR3 is TGTGCCAGCAGCTTAGATCCGCCGAGCTACGAGCAGTACTTC. Encoded protein: CASSLDPPSYEQYF. The J gene is TRBJ2-7, the V gene TRBV11-2; no firm D call. CDR1 SGHAT and CDR2 FQNNGV come from the germline V gene. Trimming pared 0 bases from V and 3 bases from J, leaving 9 bases between. The CDR3 loop spans 14 amino acids.

V is TRBV14 and J is TRBJ1-1, with D maybe TRBD1 (6 bases). From germline, CDR1 is SGHDN and CDR2 FVKESK. The CDR3 covers 18 residues. Trimming stripped 0 bases from V and 4 bases from J, with 21 bases between. The DNA for the CDR3 is TGTGCCAGCAGCCAAGATCCGGGGGACATCACTGCCGGCACTGAAGCTTTCTTT. Amino acid sequence: CASSQDPGDITAGTEAFF.

The V gene is TRBV4-3, the J gene TRBJ1-5, with D hard to call. Germline CDR1 LGHNA, CDR2 YSLEER. V was pared by 0 bases and J by 1 base, with 13 bases between. The CDR3 is 17 residues long. This CDR3 is CASSQDSPGPSNQPQHF. In DNA, the CDR3 is TGCGCCAGCAGCCAAGATTCCCCGGGTCCGAGCAATCAGCCCCAGCATTTT.

Details on this clone: Its ends do not fully match the called genes, so a read error is possible. The genes are TRBV7-7 and TRBJ2-2, with D possibly TRBD2 on 5 matching bases. The CDR3 totals 16 residues. Germline loops: CDR1 SSHAT, CDR2 FNYEAQ (reference sequence). The CDR3 coding sequence is TGTGCTAGCAGCGTCCGCGGGCCTACGAACACCGGGGAGCTGTTTTTT. It yields the protein CASSVRGPTNTGELFF.

The rearrangement uses TRBV27 and TRBJ2-1; 7 positions match TRBD2. V was clipped by 7 bases and J by 10 bases; unmatched bases: 16. Germline-derived CDR1 and CDR2 are MNHEY and SMNVEV (reference sequence). This CDR3 has 15 residues. CDR3 DNA sequence: TGTGCCAGCACCCTCGCGGGGCTAGCGGTAGGGGAGCAGTTCTTC. Its translation: CASTLAGLAVGEQFF.

This clone is a singleton in its sample. This chain joins TRBV10-2 and TRBJ2-7; maybe TRBD2 (6 bases). This CDR3 is built from 13 residues. Trimming removed 2 bases from V and 4 bases from J, with 9 bases in between. CDR1 is WSHSY, CDR2 SAAADI, per germline. The chain's CDR3 is CASSEGRPYEQYF. The DNA of the CDR3 is TGCGCCAGCAGTGAGGGGAGGCCATACGAGCAGTACTTC.

CDR3 in amino acids: CASSAGTDTQYF. CDR3 sequence (DNA): TGTGCCAGCAGCGCAGGCACAGATACGCAGTATTTT. The chain couples TRBV4-2 to TRBJ2-3; D ambiguous. V gave up 5 bases and J gave up 1 base, with 4 bases separating them. Germline CDR1 reads LGHNA; CDR2 reads YNFKEQ. This CDR3 has 12 amino acids.

V usage is TRBV10-3 and J usage is TRBJ2-7, with 9 bases lining up with TRBD2. The J segment lost 6 bases and the V segment lost 11 bases, leaving 11 bases of the junction unmatched. This CDR3 contains 13 residues. Germline V CDR1 and CDR2: ENHRY, SYGVKD. Here the CDR3 reads CAYGMGLASEQYF. In DNA form, the CDR3 reads TGTGCCTACGGGATGGGACTAGCATCCGAGCAGTACTTC.

This chain uses TRBV5-1 with TRBJ2-7; no definite D call. V lost 0 bases, J lost 2 bases, and 12 bases lay in between. The CDR3 spans 15 residues. Germline assignment: CDR1 SGHRS and CDR2 YFSETQ. CDR3 nucleotides: TGCGCCAGCAGCTTGGACGGCCTCTTGACCTACGAGCAGTACTTC. Translated: CASSLDGLLTYEQYF.

The V call is TRBV6-5, the J call TRBJ1-2; D remains unclear. V was cut by 6 bases and J by 6 bases, with 14 bases left in between. This CDR3 is 13 amino acids long. Per the germline V gene, CDR1 is MNHEY and CDR2 is SVGAGI. The CDR3 region has the DNA TGTGCCAGCAGCCACCTACCGACGCATGGCTACACCTTC. It encodes CASSHLPTHGYTF.

The chain joins TRBV7-2 to TRBJ1-1; TRBD1 aligns across 7 bases. Unmatched junction bases numbered 3, after V lost 1 base and J lost 4 bases. The germline gives CDR1 SGHTA, CDR2 FQGNSA. This CDR3 is 14 amino acids long. DNA for the CDR3: TGTGCCAGCAGCTTAGGAGGGGGCAGCACTGAAGCTTTCTTT. This codes for CASSLGGGSTEAFF.

V usage is TRBV27 and J usage is TRBJ1-5; 7 nucleotides agree with TRBD1. The CDR3 spans 17 residues. Germline values: CDR1 MNHEY, CDR2 SMNVEV (reference sequence). The trim removed 5 bases at V and 3 bases at J, leaving 13 bases unmatched. This chain's CDR3 is CASSPPGTVPNNQPQHF. The CDR3 bases are TGTGCCAGCAGTCCCCCCGGGACAGTACCAAACAATCAGCCCCAGCATTTT.